Given below is one T cell receptor (beta chain) in context. The data stem from a study of blood T cell repertoires in COVID-19. Looking at the study overall: Collection of acute and convalescent COVID-19 samples took place in the United States, Italy and Spain. PBMCs, B-cell-depleted T cells, or T cells provided the cDNA or gDNA that made up the material.

This CDR3 comprises 16 residues. Germline V gene sequence: CDR1 MNHNS, CDR2 SASEGT. With 0 bases removed from V and 8 bases from J, the gap between germline ends came to 16 bases. Authors' analysis steps: Amplification from reference gene primers served as the basis for estimated nucleated cell counts. Assay used: immunoSEQ multiplex PCR; TCRdb lists only in-frame clones, some missing. D and trimming were read from the DNA, whereas the V and J calls and clone size are those reported in that table. The table lists 200,000 to 300,000 clones, 75% to 90% of them singletons. This clonotype was sampled from a woman aged 60-75 years with active or convalescent COVID-19. This rearrangement joins TRBV6-1 to TRBJ1-4; D is unclear. The sequenced sample was peripheral blood. The CDR3 is CASSEAQEALGEKLFF. The CDR3 coding sequence is TGTGCCAGCAGTGAAGCCCAGGAGGCCCTTGGGGAAAAACTGTTTTTT.